The 16 T cell receptor beta chains presented below share a single source sample, sequenced in a study of T cell changes during pregnancy in multiple sclerosis. Produced via immunoSEQ multiplex PCR; TCRdb's table is partial and in-frame only. The sample has 45,000 to 55,000 clones, 80% to 95% seen once. Sequences were derived from CD4+ T cells from peripheral blood mononuclear cells, sampled after pregnancy. The receptors here all came from a female donor with multiple sclerosis, enrolled in a pregnancy study.

The genes are TRBV19 and TRBJ1-2; TRBD1 might be the D (5 bases). V gave up 7 bases and J gave up 2 bases, with 8 bases separating them. The CDR3 sequence is 12 residues long. Germline CDR1 is LNHDA and CDR2 is SQIVND (reference sequence). The CDR3 loop is CASTTENYGYTF. As DNA, the CDR3 is TGTGCCAGTACGACAGAGAACTATGGCTACACCTTC.

The chain couples TRBV9 to TRBJ1-1; TRBD1 agrees at 10 bases. The junction had 2 bases not matched to a gene; V was cut back by 3 bases and J by 0 bases. The germline gives CDR1 SGDLS, CDR2 YYNGEE. The CDR3 sequence is 15 residues long. CDR3 sequence: CASSAGTGVNTEAFF. CDR3 DNA: TGTGCCAGCAGCGCGGGGACAGGGGTGAACACTGAAGCTTTCTTT. Full variable domain (rest looked up from reference TRBV9 and TRBJ1-1): DSGVTQTPKHLITATGQRVTLRCSPRSGDLSVYWYQQSLDQGLQFLIQYYNGEERAKGNILERFSAQQFPDLHSELNLSSLELGDSALYFCASSAGTGVNTEAFFGQGTRLTVV.

The chain links TRBV19 to TRBJ2-1; D is perhaps TRBD2 (5 bases). Looked up from germline, CDR1 is LNHDA and CDR2 is SQIVND (reference sequence). This CDR3 is 14 amino acids long. The ends were cut back, 4 bases at V and 4 bases at J, with 11 bases in the middle. CDR3 in amino acids: CASSTERGYNEQFF. CDR3 bases: TGTGCCAGTAGTACAGAACGGGGTTACAATGAGCAGTTCTTC.

The rearrangement links TRBV7-6 to TRBJ2-3, with a weak D call TRBD1 (6 bases). The CDR3 spans 16 residues. Trimming cost V 5 bases and J 3 bases, with 18 bases left between them. CDR1 SGHVS and CDR2 FNYEAQ come from the germline V gene. The CDR3 loop is CASSPIFRQGTDTQYF. CDR3 coding DNA: TGTGCCAGCAGCCCCATTTTTCGGCAGGGGACAGATACGCAGTATTTT.

The J gene is TRBJ1-1, the V gene TRBV2, with 9 bases matching TRBD1. V was clipped by 5 bases and J by 5 bases; unmatched bases: 6. From germline, CDR1 is SNHLY and CDR2 FYNNEI. This CDR3 contains 14 residues. The CDR3 region has the DNA TGTGCCAGCAGTCGGGGACAGGGTGGGACTGAAGCTTTCTTT. Protein: CASSRGQGGTEAFF. The whole variable domain, remainder taken from reference TRBV2 and TRBJ1-1, is EPEVTQTPSHQVTQMGQEVILRCVPISNHLYFYWYRQILGQKVEFLVSFYNNEISEKSEIFDDQFSVERPDGSNFTLKIRSTKLEDSAMYFCASSRGQGGTEAFFGQGTRLTVV.

The V and J genes are TRBV6-1 and TRBJ1-2, with D perhaps TRBD1 (6 bases). The CDR3 has 13 amino acids. CDR1 MNHNS and CDR2 SASEGT come from the germline V gene. The V gene lost 6 bases and the J gene lost 8 bases, with 16 bases spanning the gap. The CDR3 sequence: CASRQGTVGGYTF. CDR3 nucleotides: TGTGCCAGCAGACAGGGTACTGTAGGGGGCTACACCTTC.

The chain has TRBV7-9 and TRBJ2-7, with 10 bases lining up with TRBD2. Germline V gene lookup returns CDR1 SEHNR and CDR2 FQNEAQ (reference sequence). The CDR3 extends over 16 amino acids. V gave up 5 bases and J gave up 2 bases; unmatched junction bases: 9. DNA of the CDR3: TGTGCCAGCAGCGCCAGGGAACTAGCGGGGACCTACGAGCAGTACTTC. This sequence encodes CASSARELAGTYEQYF.

The chain couples TRBV5-8 to TRBJ2-1, with D tentatively TRBD2 (6 bases). The CDR3 has 15 residues. Per germline, CDR1 SGHTS and CDR2 YDEGEE. The V and J ends lost 2 bases and 6 bases respectively, with 15 bases between them. The CDR3, as DNA: TGTGCCAGCAGCTTCGGAGCGGGTAATACCAATGAGCAGTTCTTC. The encoded protein is CASSFGAGNTNEQFF.

V is TRBV5-6 and J is TRBJ2-1; 12 bases align to TRBD2. This CDR3 spans 17 amino acids. From germline, CDR1 is SGHDT and CDR2 YYEEEE. V lost 1 base and J lost 5; bases outside the gene matches: 7. The CDR3 loop reads CASSLLGLAGGHNEQFF. CDR3 in DNA: TGTGCCAGCAGCTTGCTAGGGCTAGCGGGAGGGCACAATGAGCAGTTCTTC.

The V gene is TRBV2, the J gene TRBJ1-5; D might be TRBD1 (5 bases). V shed 3 bases and J shed 4 bases, with 19 bases lying between them. CDR1 and CDR2 from the germline V gene are SNHLY and FYNNEI. This CDR3 spans 17 amino acids. The CDR3 sequence is CASSDPRRQSLNQPQHF. The CDR3 coding sequence is TGTGCCAGCAGTGACCCCCGACGACAGAGCCTTAATCAGCCCCAGCATTTT.

The rearrangement uses TRBV7-3 and TRBJ1-6, with TRBD1 matching 10 bases. The CDR3 extends over 15 amino acids. Per germline, CDR1 SGHTA and CDR2 FQGTGA. Trimming took 5 bases from V and 6 from J; bases not matched to a gene: 4. The CDR3 reads CASSTGTGVNSPLHF. DNA for the CDR3: TGTGCCAGCAGCACCGGGACAGGGGTTAATTCACCCCTCCACTTT.

The CDR3 spells CASSQVRGGAGANVLTF. Written as DNA, the CDR3 is TGCGCCAGCAGCCAAGTAAGAGGGGGGGCCGGGGCCAACGTCCTGACTTTC. The chain recombines TRBV4-3 with TRBJ2-6; TRBD2 might be the D (7 bases). The V end lost 1 base, the J end lost 4 bases, and 14 bases lay between the germline ends. The germline CDR1 and CDR2 sequences are LGHNA and YSLEER. This CDR3 has 17 residues.

The chain couples TRBV4-2 to TRBJ2-5, with D possibly matching TRBD2 (5 bases). Trimming took off 2 bases at V and 5 bases at J, with 12 bases between the two ends. The CDR3 sequence is 14 residues long. CDR1 and CDR2 from the germline V gene are LGHNA and YNFKEQ. The chain's CDR3 is CASSQRGEGETQYF. For the CDR3, the DNA is TGTGCCAGCAGCCAACGCGGAGAGGGCGAGACCCAGTACTTC.

V is TRBV5-6 and J is TRBJ2-3; 10 bases are a match to TRBD2. The length of the CDR3 is 15 residues. Germline V CDR1 and CDR2: SGHDT, YYEEEE. V lost 2 bases to trimming and J lost 1 base; unmatched junction nucleotides: 1. In DNA, the CDR3 is TGTGCCAGCAGCTTCGGGACTAGCGGCACAGATACGCAGTATTTT. Amino acids: CASSFGTSGTDTQYF.

The chain recombines TRBV11-3 with TRBJ2-4, with a tentative D call TRBD1 (5 bases). Germline V lookup: CDR1 SGHNT, CDR2 YENEEA. This CDR3 comprises 16 residues. Trimming took 5 bases from V and 1 from J, leaving 15 bases between them. The DNA of the CDR3 is TGTGCCAGCAGCCCGCGAGACCCAGGGGCCAAAAACATTCAGTACTTC. Translation: CASSPRDPGAKNIQYF.

The chain employs TRBV6-4 and TRBJ2-2; TRBD2 might be the D (5 bases). Trimming removed 10 bases at V and 3 bases at J, with 9 bases between. Germline V gene sequence: CDR1 MRHNA, CDR2 SNTAGT. The CDR3 length is 12 residues. CDR3 bases: TGTGCCAACCTAGCCCACACCGGGGAGCTGTTTTTT. Protein product: CANLAHTGELFF.